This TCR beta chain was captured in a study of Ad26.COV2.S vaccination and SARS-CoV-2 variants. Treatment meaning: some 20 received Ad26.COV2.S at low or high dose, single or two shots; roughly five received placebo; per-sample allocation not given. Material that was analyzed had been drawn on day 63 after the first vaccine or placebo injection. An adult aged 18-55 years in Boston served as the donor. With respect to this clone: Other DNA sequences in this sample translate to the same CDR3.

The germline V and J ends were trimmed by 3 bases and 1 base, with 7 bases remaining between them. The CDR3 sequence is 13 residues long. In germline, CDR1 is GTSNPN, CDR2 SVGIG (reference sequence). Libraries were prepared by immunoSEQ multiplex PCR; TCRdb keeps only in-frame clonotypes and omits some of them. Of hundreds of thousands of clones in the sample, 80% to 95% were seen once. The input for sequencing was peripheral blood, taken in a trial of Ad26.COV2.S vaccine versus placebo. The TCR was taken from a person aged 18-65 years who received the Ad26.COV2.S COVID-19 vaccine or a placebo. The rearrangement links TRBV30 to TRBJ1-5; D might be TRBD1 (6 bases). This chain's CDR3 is CAWSGQSNQPQHF. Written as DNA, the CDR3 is TGTGCCTGGAGCGGACAGAGCAATCAGCCCCAGCATTTT.